These T cell receptor beta chains were read from a single sample in a study of beta chain features in type 1 diabetes. Profiling relied on immunoSEQ multiplex PCR, and the TCRdb table lists in-frame clones only, not all of them. The sample comprises hundreds of thousands of clones, around a sixth of which are singletons, and 0.023% rests with the top ten. Specimen: naive CD4+ T cells from blood. The receptors come from a young woman in good health. Each CDR3 is given with its conserved first and last residue. The D gene is left open where the match is weak. Expanded clones get a size class; other rows say once, few or many, or leave the size out.

abundance | d_gene | j_gene | v_gene | CDR3nt | CDR3aa
. | . | TRBJ1-2 | TRBV29-1 | TGCAGCGTTGAACAGACTAACTATGGCTACACCTTC | CSVEQTNYGYTF
few | TRBD1 | TRBJ1-1 | TRBV9 | TGTGCCAGCAGCGCACAACAGGGGCCCCTGAACACTGAAGCTTTCTTT | CASSAQQGPLNTEAFF
. | TRBD1 | TRBJ1-1 | TRBV28 | TGTGCCAGCAGTTCCGCCTACAGGGGTTTTTACACTGAAGCTTTCTTT | CASSSAYRGFYTEAFF
few | . | TRBJ1-1 | TRBV6-6 | TGTGCCAGCAGTCCGGGTACCGGGGCCCCGAAAAAAGCTTTCTTT | CASSPGTGAPKKAFF
many | . | TRBJ2-1 | TRBV28 | TGTGCCAGCAGGTTCAGAGGTGAGCAGTTCTTC | CASRFRGEQFF
few | TRBD2 | TRBJ2-1 | TRBV7-3 | TGTGCCAGCAGCCGGACTAGCGGGAGCTCCTACAATGAGCAGTTCTTC | CASSRTSGSSYNEQFF
. | . | TRBJ1-1 | TRBV28 | TGTGCCAGCAGTTCCCCCTCTAGGACTGAAGCTTTCTTT | CASSSPSRTEAFF
. | TRBD2 | TRBJ2-1 | TRBV2 | TGTGCCAGCAGTGAAGAGACTAGCGGGAGCGATGAGCAGTTCTTC | CASSEETSGSDEQFF
few | . | TRBJ2-3 | TRBV29-1 | TGCAGCGTTGGACAGAAGATCACAGATACGCAGTATTTT | CSVGQKITDTQYF
. | . | TRBJ1-2 | TRBV28 | TGTGCCAGCAGTTTGATACAACTCTATGGCTACACCTTC | CASSLIQLYGYTF
. | TRBD1 | TRBJ1-4 | TRBV7-9 | TGTGCCAGCAGCTTAGGGGGACAGCTTAATGAAAAACTGTTTTTT | CASSLGGQLNEKLFF
few | . | TRBJ1-2 | TRBV5-1 | TGCGCCAGCGGGGCGGCACCTCCTAACTATGGCTACACCTTC | CASGAAPPNYGYTF
. | . | TRBJ1-2 | TRBV6-6 | TGTGCCAGCAGTTATTCGGCTTGGGGCTATGGCTACACCTTC | CASSYSAWGYGYTF
. | . | TRBJ2-5 | TRBV5-1 | TGCGCCAGCAGCTTGGGGCAAGCCAAAGAGACCCAGTACTTC | CASSLGQAKETQYF
. | . | TRBJ2-5 | TRBV6-1 | TGTGCCAGCAGTGAAGTTGTGGAGACCCAGTACTTC | CASSEVVETQYF
few | . | TRBJ1-2 | TRBV5-4 | TGTGCCAGCAGCCCGTATGAGGGAGTCTATGGCTACACCTTC | CASSPYEGVYGYTF